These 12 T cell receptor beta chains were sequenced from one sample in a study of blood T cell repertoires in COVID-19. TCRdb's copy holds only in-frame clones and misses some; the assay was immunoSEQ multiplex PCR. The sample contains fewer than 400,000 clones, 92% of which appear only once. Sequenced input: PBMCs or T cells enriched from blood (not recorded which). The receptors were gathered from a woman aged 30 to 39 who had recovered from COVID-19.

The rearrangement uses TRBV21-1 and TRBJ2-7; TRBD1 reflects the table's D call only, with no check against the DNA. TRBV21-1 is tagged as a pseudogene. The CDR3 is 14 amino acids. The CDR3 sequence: CASSKRPQGHEQYF. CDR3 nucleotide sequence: TGTGCCAGCAGCAAAAGGCCCCAGGGCCACGAGCAGTACTTC.

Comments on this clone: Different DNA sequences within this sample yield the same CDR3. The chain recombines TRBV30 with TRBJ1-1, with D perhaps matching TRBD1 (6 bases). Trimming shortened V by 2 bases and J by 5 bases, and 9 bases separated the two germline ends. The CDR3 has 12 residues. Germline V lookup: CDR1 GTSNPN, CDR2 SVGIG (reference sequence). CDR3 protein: CAWSRGWTEAFF. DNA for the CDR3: TGTGCCTGGAGTAGGGGGTGGACTGAAGCTTTCTTT.

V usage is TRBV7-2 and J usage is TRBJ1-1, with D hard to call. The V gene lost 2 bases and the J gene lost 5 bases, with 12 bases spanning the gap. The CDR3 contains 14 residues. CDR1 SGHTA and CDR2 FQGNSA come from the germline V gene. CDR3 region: CASSLTVLGTEAFF. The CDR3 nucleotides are TGTGCCAGCAGCTTAACAGTTCTTGGAACTGAAGCTTTCTTT.

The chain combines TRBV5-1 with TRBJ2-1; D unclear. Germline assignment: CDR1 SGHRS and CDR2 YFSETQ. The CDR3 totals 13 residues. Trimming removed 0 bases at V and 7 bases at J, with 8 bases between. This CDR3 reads CASSLARENEQFF. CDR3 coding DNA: TGCGCCAGCAGCTTGGCCCGTGAGAATGAGCAGTTCTTC.

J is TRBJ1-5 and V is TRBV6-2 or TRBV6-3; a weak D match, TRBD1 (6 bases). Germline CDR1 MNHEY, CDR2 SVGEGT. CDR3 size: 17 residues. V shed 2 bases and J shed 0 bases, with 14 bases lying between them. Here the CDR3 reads CASSYAWTDLSNQPQHF. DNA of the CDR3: TGTGCCAGCAGTTACGCCTGGACAGATCTTAGCAATCAGCCCCAGCATTTT.

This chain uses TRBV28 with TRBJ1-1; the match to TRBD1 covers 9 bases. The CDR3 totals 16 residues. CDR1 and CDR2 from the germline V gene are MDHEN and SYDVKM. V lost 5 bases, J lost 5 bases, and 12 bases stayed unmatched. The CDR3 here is CASSRPFYRGRTEAFF. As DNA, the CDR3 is TGTGCCAGCAGTCGCCCCTTTTACAGGGGGCGGACTGAAGCTTTCTTT. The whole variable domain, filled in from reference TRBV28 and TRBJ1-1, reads DVKVTQSSRYLVKRTGEKVFLECVQDMDHENMFWYRQDPGLGLRLIYFSYDVKMKEKGDIPEGYSVSREKKERFSLILESASTNQTSMYLCASSRPFYRGRTEAFFGQGTRLTVV.

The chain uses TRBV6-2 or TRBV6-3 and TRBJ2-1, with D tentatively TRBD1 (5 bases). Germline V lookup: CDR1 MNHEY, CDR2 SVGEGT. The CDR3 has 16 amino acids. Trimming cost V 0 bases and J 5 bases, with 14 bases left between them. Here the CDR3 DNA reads TGTGCCAGCAGTTACTCTTTCCCTAGGGGCGACAATGAGCAGTTCTTC. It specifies CASSYSFPRGDNEQFF.

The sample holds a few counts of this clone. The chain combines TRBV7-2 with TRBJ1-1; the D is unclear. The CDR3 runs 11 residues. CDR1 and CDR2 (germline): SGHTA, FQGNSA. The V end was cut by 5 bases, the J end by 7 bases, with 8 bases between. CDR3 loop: CASSLLFEAFF. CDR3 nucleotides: TGTGCCAGCAGCCTTCTGTTTGAAGCTTTCTTT.

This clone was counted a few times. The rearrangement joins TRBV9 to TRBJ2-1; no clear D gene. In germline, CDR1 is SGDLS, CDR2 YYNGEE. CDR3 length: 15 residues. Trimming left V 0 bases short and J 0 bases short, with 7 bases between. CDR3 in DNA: TGTGCCAGCAGCGTAGGTGAGAACTCCTACAATGAGCAGTTCTTC. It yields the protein CASSVGENSYNEQFF.

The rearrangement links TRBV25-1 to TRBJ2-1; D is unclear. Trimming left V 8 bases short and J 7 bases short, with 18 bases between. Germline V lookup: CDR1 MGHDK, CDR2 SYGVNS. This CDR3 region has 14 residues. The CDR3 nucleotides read TGTGCCAGCCCCCGGAGAGCAAAGGTGAATGAGCAGTTCTTC. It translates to CASPRRAKVNEQFF.

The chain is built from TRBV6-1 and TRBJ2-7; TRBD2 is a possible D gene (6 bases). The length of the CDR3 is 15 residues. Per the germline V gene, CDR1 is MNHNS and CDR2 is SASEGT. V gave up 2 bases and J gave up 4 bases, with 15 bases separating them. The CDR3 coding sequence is TGTGCCAGCAGTGAACCCGGGACTGATCTATACGAGCAGTACTTC. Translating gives CASSEPGTDLYEQYF.

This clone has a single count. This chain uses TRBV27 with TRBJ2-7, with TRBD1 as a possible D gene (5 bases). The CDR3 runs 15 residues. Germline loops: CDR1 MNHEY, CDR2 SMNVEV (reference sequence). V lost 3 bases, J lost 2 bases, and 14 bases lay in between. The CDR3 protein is CASSLTATAPYEQYF. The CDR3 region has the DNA TGTGCCAGCAGTTTGACCGCGACAGCTCCCTACGAGCAGTACTTC.